A single sample is the source of the 7 T cell receptor beta chains below, sequenced in a study of T cell responses to AZD1222 COVID-19 vaccine. The method was immunoSEQ multiplex PCR; TCRdb's version includes in-frame clones alone and lacks a portion of them. The profile shows 130,000 to 150,000 clones, around nine tenths of them singletons. Specimen: peripheral blood, collected on day 0 of AZD1222 vaccination. These receptors came from an adult in good health.

V and J are TRBV4-2 and TRBJ2-5, with unresolved D. The CDR3 length is 14 residues. The V gene lost 0 bases and the J gene lost 1 base, with 6 bases spanning the gap. CDR1 is LGHNA and CDR2 is YNFKEQ in the germline V gene. CDR3 sequence reads: CASSQEGSQETQYF. The CDR3 nucleotides are TGTGCCAGCAGCCAAGAAGGGTCCCAAGAGACCCAGTACTTC.

V usage is TRBV30 and J usage is TRBJ1-2; TRBD1 matches 8 bases. Germline CDR1 is GTSNPN and CDR2 is SVGIG (reference sequence). J gave up 13 bases and V 6 bases, and 13 bases lay outside the gene matches. CDR3 length: 12 residues. CDR3 in DNA: TGTGCCTGCATCGCCAGGGACAGGAGTTGCACCTTC. Residues: CACIARDRSCTF.

This chain joins TRBV12-3 or TRBV12-4 and TRBJ2-7; a weak D match, TRBD2 (5 bases). The length of the CDR3 is 13 residues. V was trimmed by 4 bases and J by 1 base, leaving 8 bases between them. The CDR3: CASSSTSSYEQYF. The CDR3 DNA reads TGTGCCAGCAGTTCCACTAGTTCCTACGAGCAGTACTTC.

This chain uses TRBV30 with TRBJ1-2; D is unresolved. V lost 3 bases, J lost 2 bases, and 4 bases lay in between. From germline, CDR1 is GTSNPN and CDR2 SVGIG (reference sequence). The CDR3 sequence is 11 residues long. The CDR3 sequence: CAWRRNYGYTF. The CDR3 coding sequence is TGTGCCTGGAGACGGAACTATGGCTACACCTTC.

The chain joins TRBV5-6 to TRBJ1-5; D is unclear. The germline V gene has CDR1 SGHDT and CDR2 YYEEEE. CDR3 length equals 14 residues. V lost 2 bases and J lost 2, with 8 bases in between. The CDR3 DNA reads TGTGCCAGCAGCTTTGGGCCAGGCAATCAGCCCCAGCATTTT. It translates to CASSFGPGNQPQHF.

The V gene is TRBV19, the J gene TRBJ2-2, with 11 bases lining up with TRBD2. Germline V lookup: CDR1 LNHDA, CDR2 SQIVND (reference sequence). Unmatched junction bases numbered 5, after V lost 4 bases and J lost 4 bases. This CDR3 is 16 amino acids long. For the CDR3, the DNA is TGTGCCAGTAGTACTCGGGGGACTAGCGGCACCGGGGAGCTGTTTTTT. It is translated as CASSTRGTSGTGELFF. The full variable domain, in which reference TRBV19 and TRBJ2-2 provide the parts outside the CDR3, is DGGITQSPKYLFRKEGQNVTLSCEQNLNHDAMYWYRQDPGQGLRLIYYSQIVNDFQKGDIAEGYSVSREKKESFPLTVTSAQKNPTAFYLCASSTRGTSGTGELFFGEGSRLTVL.

The CDR3 region is CASKGASVPDTQYF. CDR3 DNA: TGTGCCAGCAAGGGGGCTAGCGTTCCAGATACGCAGTATTTT. The chain combines TRBV7-9 with TRBJ2-3; TRBD1 is a possible D gene (7 bases). This CDR3 has 14 amino acids. Germline CDR1 is SEHNR and CDR2 is FQNEAQ (reference sequence). The V gene lost 7 bases and the J gene lost 4 bases, with 15 bases spanning the gap.